The 32 T cell receptor beta chains below all came from one sample that was sequenced in a study of blood T cells in healthy people across ages. A second PCR, run for roughly 7 to 11 cycles, used a sample-barcoded 5' primer plus a J-beta primer mix. TCRdb ran MiXCR on the 5' RACE reads and lists one entry per CDR3 protein. The table lists around 1,500,000 distinct CDR3 sequences, 40% to 50% of them singletons. Sequencing input: blood. Receptors originate from a young woman in good health.

In the case of this clonotype: Compared with germline, one end of the junction differs, possibly owing to a read error. V is TRBV7-9 and J is TRBJ2-1; 8 nucleotides match TRBD2. CDR3 length: 15 amino acids. The germline V gene encodes CDR1 SEHNR and CDR2 FQNEAQ (reference sequence). CDR3 nucleotides: TGTACCAGCAGCTCCGGGGGGGACTCCTACAATGAGCAGTTCTTC. Its protein product is CTSSSGGDSYNEQFF. The full variable domain, rest sourced from reference TRBV7-9 and TRBJ2-1, is DTGVSQNPRHKITKRGQNVTFRCDPISEHNRLYWYRQTLGQGPEFLTYFQNEAQLEKSRLLSDRFSAERPKGSFSTLEIQRTEQGDSAMYLCTSSSGGDSYNEQFFGPGTRLTVL.

The V gene is TRBV10-3, the J gene TRBJ1-4; no reliable D call. CDR1 is ENHRY and CDR2 is SYGVKD in the germline V gene. V lost 4 bases, J lost 7 bases, and 13 bases lay in between. The CDR3 loop spans 14 amino acids. CDR3 sequence reads: CAISAAPAGEKLFF. Here the CDR3 DNA reads TGTGCCATCAGTGCCGCTCCGGCGGGTGAAAAACTGTTTTTT.

V and J are TRBV12-3 or TRBV12-4 and TRBJ2-2; D is possibly TRBD2 (7 bases). Trimming cost V 0 bases and J 8 bases, with 19 bases left between them. The CDR3 contains 17 residues. CDR3 amino acids: CASSLALAGAGSGELFF. In nucleotides, the CDR3 is TGTGCCAGCAGTTTAGCGTTGGCGGGGGCCGGGTCGGGGGAGCTGTTTTTT.

The V gene is TRBV20-1, the J gene TRBJ2-5; the D gene is possibly TRBD2 (7 bases). The CDR3 is 14 residues long. Trimming took 3 bases from V and 11 from J, leaving 22 bases between them. CDR1 and CDR2 (germline): DFQATT, SNEGSKA (reference sequence). Here the CDR3 DNA reads TGCAGTGCTAGTCTCGTAACAGGGAGGGATGAGCAGTACTTC. Amino acid sequence: CSASLVTGRDEQYF.

This chain links TRBV6-5 with TRBJ2-1; 8 bases map to TRBD2. The CDR3 loop spans 15 amino acids. Germline CDR1 and CDR2: MNHEY and SVGAGI. J lost 4 bases, V lost 6 bases, and 8 bases had no gene match. CDR3 nucleotide sequence: TGTGCCAGCAGCGTCGCGGGGGGTATTTACAATGAGCAGTTCTTC. This sequence encodes CASSVAGGIYNEQFF.

The chain is built from TRBV2 and TRBJ1-2; D ambiguous. V lost 6 bases and J 4 bases, leaving 15 bases between the germline ends. CDR3 length: 14 residues. CDR1 is SNHLY, CDR2 FYNNEI, per germline. The CDR3 reads CASSNQAGGYGYTF. CDR3 DNA sequence: TGTGCCAGCAGCAACCAGGCCGGCGGCTATGGCTACACCTTC.

The chain recombines TRBV5-6 with TRBJ1-5; D perhaps matches TRBD1 (5 bases). V dropped 2 bases and J dropped 2 bases, with 11 bases sitting between them. Germline assignment: CDR1 SGHDT and CDR2 YYEEEE. The length of the CDR3 is 15 residues. The CDR3 reads CASSLFGTGNQPQHF. The CDR3 bases are TGTGCCAGCAGCTTATTCGGGACGGGCAATCAGCCCCAGCATTTT.

A single count supports this clonotype. The rearrangement joins TRBV12-3 or TRBV12-4 to TRBJ2-1; 10 bases fit TRBD2. Trimming at V came to 6 bases and at J to 7 bases, leaving 6 bases not matched to a gene. The CDR3 sequence is 14 residues long. The CDR3 nucleotides are TGTGCCAGCAGGCTAGCGGGGGCTCGGAATGAGCAGTTCTTC. Translated: CASRLAGARNEQFF.

This clonotype appeared a few times. The chain employs TRBV5-1 and TRBJ1-1, with D possibly TRBD1 on 5 matching bases. With 4 bases removed from V and 5 bases from J, the gap between germline ends came to 18 bases. Germline lookup yields CDR1 SGHRS and CDR2 YFSETQ. This CDR3 has 15 residues. The CDR3 DNA is TGCGCCAGCAGCCCCAGGCCAGGGATAAGGACTGAAGCTTTCTTT. Residues: CASSPRPGIRTEAFF.

Ten or more counts support this clonotype. The rearrangement uses TRBV10-3 and TRBJ2-7, with D maybe TRBD1 (6 bases). This CDR3 contains 14 residues. The V gene lost 0 bases and the J gene lost 0 bases, with 6 bases spanning the gap. CDR1 and CDR2 from the germline V gene are ENHRY and SYGVKD. CDR3 sequence (DNA): TGTGCCATCAGTGAGTCGGGGGCCTCCTACGAGCAGTACTTC. Translation gives CAISESGASYEQYF.

This clonotype was recorded a few times. The CDR3: CASSPTTGLGTNEKLFF. CDR3 sequence (DNA): TGTGCCAGCAGTCCCACCACAGGGCTCGGCACTAATGAAAAACTGTTTTTT. The genes are TRBV27 and TRBJ1-4; tentatively, D is TRBD1 (6 bases). Germline CDR1 MNHEY, CDR2 SMNVEV (reference sequence). The CDR3 is made up of 17 amino acids. Trimming left V 5 bases short and J 2 bases short, with 18 bases between.

The V and J genes are TRBV5-6 and TRBJ2-7; TRBD1 aligns across 9 bases. V dropped 6 bases and J dropped 4; count of bases not matched to a gene: 14. Germline CDR1 reads SGHDT; CDR2 reads YYEEEE. The CDR3 totals 16 residues. CDR3 in amino acids: CASTFSPGQGSYEQYF. The CDR3 coding sequence is TGTGCCAGCACCTTTTCTCCGGGACAGGGATCTTACGAGCAGTACTTC.

V usage is TRBV4-1 and J usage is TRBJ1-2; weak D call: TRBD1 (5 bases). V shed 3 bases and J shed 8 bases, with 19 bases lying between them. Germline CDR1 is MGHRA and CDR2 is YSYEKL. The CDR3 runs 15 residues. As DNA, the CDR3 is TGCGCCAGCAGCCATCTTCCCAACGGGGCGGAGGGCTACACCTTC. This translates into CASSHLPNGAEGYTF.

V gene TRBV9 combines with J gene TRBJ2-1; 8 bases line up with TRBD1. CDR1 is SGDLS, CDR2 YYNGEE, per germline. This CDR3 is built from 15 residues. V shed 3 bases, J shed 2 bases, and the junction held 4 bases outside the gene matches. The CDR3 nucleotides are TGTGCCAGCAGCGCGGGACAGGCGCCCTACAATGAGCAGTTCTTC. Protein sequence: CASSAGQAPYNEQFF.

This clonotype was found a few times. The chain combines TRBV20-1 with TRBJ2-7; no reliable D call. Looked up from germline, CDR1 is DFQATT and CDR2 is SNEGSKA (reference sequence). The V gene lost 6 bases and the J gene lost 9 bases, with 15 bases spanning the gap. CDR3 length: 11 residues. The CDR3 loop is CSAPRRDGQYF. Here the CDR3 DNA reads TGCAGTGCCCCCCGAAGGGATGGGCAGTACTTC.

This clonotype was recorded a few times. V gene TRBV3-1 combines with J gene TRBJ2-7; D might be TRBD2 (5 bases). Germline lookup yields CDR1 LGHDT and CDR2 YNNKEL (reference sequence). The CDR3 sequence is 13 residues long. Trimming took 3 bases from V and 3 from J, leaving 9 bases between them. Here the CDR3 reads CASSQFAGYEQYF. CDR3 coding DNA: TGTGCCAGCAGCCAGTTTGCGGGCTACGAGCAGTACTTC.

This clonotype occurred a few times. The chain has TRBV12-3 or TRBV12-4 and TRBJ2-1, with 15 bases aligning to TRBD2. The V and J ends lost 3 bases and 7 bases, in that order; junction bases with no gene match: 10. The CDR3 loop spans 18 amino acids. This CDR3 reads CASSFSPGGLAGGNEQFF. CDR3 DNA sequence: TGTGCCAGCAGTTTCTCCCCGGGGGGACTAGCGGGGGGAAATGAGCAGTTCTTC.

This clonotype was seen only a few times. The genes are TRBV4-1 and TRBJ2-7; 8 bases map to TRBD2. V was clipped by 1 base and J by 2 bases; unmatched bases: 4. Germline V CDR1 and CDR2: MGHRA, YSYEKL. CDR3 length: 15 residues. The CDR3 DNA reads TGCGCCAGCAGCCAAGTTTCTAGCGGGCCCTACGAGCAGTACTTC. Translated, it gives CASSQVSSGPYEQYF.

This chain uses TRBV5-1 with TRBJ2-1, with a tentative D call TRBD1 (5 bases). In germline, CDR1 is SGHRS, CDR2 YFSETQ. The V end was cut by 4 bases, the J end by 3 bases, with 17 bases between. CDR3 length: 16 amino acids. The CDR3 DNA follows: TGCGCCAGCAGCCCTACACCGGCAGGGATCTACAATGAGCAGTTCTTC. Its translation is CASSPTPAGIYNEQFF.

The V call is TRBV5-1, the J call TRBJ2-7; the D call may be TRBD1 or TRBD2 (5 bases each). Per germline, CDR1 SGHRS and CDR2 YFSETQ. The CDR3 has 14 residues. Between the trimmed V and J ends, which lost 4 bases and 4 bases, there was a span of 15 bases. The DNA of the CDR3 is TGCGCCAGCAGCGTGGGACGTTTGGGTTACGAGCAGTACTTC. Protein product: CASSVGRLGYEQYF.

The CDR3 DNA reads as TGTGCCAGCAGCTCTGACAGGGGGCGGAATGAGCAGTTCTTC. The encoded protein is CASSSDRGRNEQFF. The chain employs TRBV7-9 and TRBJ2-1, with 10 bases lining up with TRBD1. The V gene end was trimmed by 4 bases and the J gene end by 7 bases; junction bases not matched to a gene: 4. CDR1 is SEHNR and CDR2 is FQNEAQ in the germline V gene (reference sequence). The CDR3 covers 14 residues.

The rearrangement joins TRBV27 to TRBJ2-5; TRBD2 matches at 7 bases. The germline V gene encodes CDR1 MNHEY and CDR2 SMNVEV (reference sequence). Unmatched junction bases numbered 8, after V lost 5 bases and J lost 5 bases. The CDR3 runs 14 residues. In DNA, the CDR3 is TGTGCCAGCAGTAAGAGGCTCGGGGGGGAGACCCAGTACTTC. Protein sequence: CASSKRLGGETQYF.

The chain is built from TRBV12-3 or TRBV12-4 and TRBJ2-7; 9 bases are a match to TRBD2. The V segment lost 8 bases and the J segment 7 bases; nucleotides outside the gene matches: 9. The length of the CDR3 is 13 residues. The DNA for the CDR3 is TGTGCCAGCCTTAGCGGGGGATACAATGAGCAGTACTTC. It encodes CASLSGGYNEQYF.

The chain uses TRBV19 and TRBJ2-1; TRBD1 matches 10 bases. Germline values: CDR1 LNHDA, CDR2 SQIVND (reference sequence). J lost 7 bases, V lost 6 bases, and 6 bases had no gene match. The CDR3 has 14 residues. CDR3 sequence: CASRVEGQGNEQFF. The CDR3 DNA reads TGTGCCAGTAGAGTGGAGGGACAGGGGAATGAGCAGTTCTTC. Filled out from reference TRBV19 and TRBJ2-1, the complete variable domain reads DGGITQSPKYLFRKEGQNVTLSCEQNLNHDAMYWYRQDPGQGLRLIYYSQIVNDFQKGDIAEGYSVSREKKESFPLTVTSAQKNPTAFYLCASRVEGQGNEQFFGPGTRLTVL.

The J gene is TRBJ2-3, the V gene TRBV9; the D is unclear. The CDR3 extends over 15 amino acids. Germline V gene lookup returns CDR1 SGDLS and CDR2 YYNGEE. Trimming cost V 4 bases and J 2 bases, with 14 bases left between them. The CDR3, as DNA: TGTGCCAGCAGCCCTGACCTCGTGGTCACAGATACGCAGTATTTT. Its translation is CASSPDLVVTDTQYF.

This clonotype was recorded a few times. Written as DNA, the CDR3 is TGTGCCAGCAGTGAATCGGGCAGGGTCCTTTCACCCCTCCACTTT. It is translated as CASSESGRVLSPLHF. The rearrangement uses TRBV25-1 and TRBJ1-6, with a possible D match to TRBD1 (5 bases). The CDR3 extends over 15 amino acids. CDR1 is MGHDK, CDR2 SYGVNS, per germline. V was cut by 1 base and J by 9 bases, with 13 bases left in between.

Turning to this clonotype: One end of the junction does not line up with germline, which may come from a read error. This chain connects TRBV6-1 to TRBJ1-1; 8 positions agree with TRBD1. The CDR3 consists of 17 residues. Germline CDR1 reads MNHNS; CDR2 reads SASEGT. In DNA, the CDR3 is TGTGCCAGCAGTCCTACGACAGGGGTGGTTTCCGACACTGGAGCTTTCTTT. This gives the protein CASSPTTGVVSDTGAFF.

This clonotype was counted ten times or more. The rearrangement uses TRBV12-3 or TRBV12-4 and TRBJ2-7, with 13 bases lining up with TRBD2. The CDR3 spans 15 residues. The V and J ends lost 6 bases and 0 bases, in that order; junction bases with no gene match: 2. The CDR3 sequence: CASSRTSGGSYEQYF. CDR3 nucleotides: TGTGCCAGCAGCAGGACTAGCGGGGGCTCCTACGAGCAGTACTTC.

This chain connects TRBV28 to TRBJ1-1, with a tentative D call TRBD1 (6 bases). The CDR3 extends over 14 amino acids. V lost 11 bases, J lost 5 bases, and 21 bases lay in between. Germline CDR1 is MDHEN and CDR2 is SYDVKM. The CDR3 spells CAAGDTGPGTEAFF. The CDR3 nucleotides are TGTGCCGCCGGCGACACAGGGCCGGGGACTGAAGCTTTCTTT.

This chain joins TRBV10-2 and TRBJ2-1, with 15 bases fitting TRBD2. This CDR3 has 20 residues. The trim removed 4 bases at V and 4 bases at J, leaving 14 bases unmatched. In germline, CDR1 is WSHSY, CDR2 SAAADI. The CDR3 region has the DNA TGCGCCAGCAGTGGACGAGGGGGACTAGCGGGAGGTTTATCGTACAATGAGCAGTTCTTC. Amino acids: CASSGRGGLAGGLSYNEQFF.

This rearrangement joins TRBV15 to TRBJ2-1; 8 bases are a match to TRBD2. Germline V CDR1 and CDR2: LNHNV, YYDKDF (reference sequence). With V trimmed by 0 bases and J by 0 bases, 4 bases remained unmatched. The CDR3 has 17 amino acids. CDR3 loop: CATSRDWSGSSYNEQFF. The CDR3 coding sequence is TGTGCCACCAGCAGAGATTGGAGCGGGAGCTCCTACAATGAGCAGTTCTTC.

This clonotype was picked up many times. The chain carries TRBV7-2 and TRBJ2-5, with D tentatively TRBD2 (5 bases). Trimming shortened V by 6 bases and J by 5 bases, and 13 bases separated the two germline ends. Germline CDR1 is SGHTA and CDR2 is FQGNSA. The CDR3 is 13 amino acids. DNA of the CDR3: TGTGCCAGCAGTGTACGGGATATGGAGACCCAGTACTTC. Encoded protein: CASSVRDMETQYF.